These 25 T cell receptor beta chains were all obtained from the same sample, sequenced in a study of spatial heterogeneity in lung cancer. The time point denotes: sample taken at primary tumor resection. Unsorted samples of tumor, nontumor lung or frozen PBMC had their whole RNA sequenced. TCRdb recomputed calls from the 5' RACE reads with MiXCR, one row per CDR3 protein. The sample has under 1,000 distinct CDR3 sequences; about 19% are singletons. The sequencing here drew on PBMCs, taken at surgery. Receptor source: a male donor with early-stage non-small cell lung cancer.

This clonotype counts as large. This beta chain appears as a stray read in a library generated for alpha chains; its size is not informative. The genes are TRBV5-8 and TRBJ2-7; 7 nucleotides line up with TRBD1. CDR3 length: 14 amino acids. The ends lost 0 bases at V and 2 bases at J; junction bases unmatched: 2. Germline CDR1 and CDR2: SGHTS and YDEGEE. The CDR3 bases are TGTGCCAGCAGCTTGGGGGACAGTGCCTACGAGCAGTACTTC. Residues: CASSLGDSAYEQYF.

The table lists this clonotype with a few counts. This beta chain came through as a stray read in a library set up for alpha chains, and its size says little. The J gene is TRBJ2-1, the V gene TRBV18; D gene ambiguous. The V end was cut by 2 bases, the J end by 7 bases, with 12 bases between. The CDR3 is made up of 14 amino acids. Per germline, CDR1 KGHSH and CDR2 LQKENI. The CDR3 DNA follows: TGTGCCAGCTCACCAAACGCCATTAGGAATGAGCAGTTCTTC. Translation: CASSPNAIRNEQFF. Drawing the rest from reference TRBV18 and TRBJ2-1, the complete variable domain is NAGVMQNPRHLVRRRGQEARLRCSPMKGHSHVYWYRQLPEEGLKFMVYLQKENIIDESGMPKERFSAEFPKEGPSILRIQQVVRGDSAAYFCASSPNAIRNEQFFGPGTRLTVL.

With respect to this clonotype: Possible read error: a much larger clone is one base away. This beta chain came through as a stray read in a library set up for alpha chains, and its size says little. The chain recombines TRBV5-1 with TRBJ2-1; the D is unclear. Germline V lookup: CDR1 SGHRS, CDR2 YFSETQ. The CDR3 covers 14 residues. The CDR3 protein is CGSSLYPGRAEQFF. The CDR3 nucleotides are TGCGGCAGCAGCTTGTATCCCGGTCGGGCTGAGCAGTTCTTC.

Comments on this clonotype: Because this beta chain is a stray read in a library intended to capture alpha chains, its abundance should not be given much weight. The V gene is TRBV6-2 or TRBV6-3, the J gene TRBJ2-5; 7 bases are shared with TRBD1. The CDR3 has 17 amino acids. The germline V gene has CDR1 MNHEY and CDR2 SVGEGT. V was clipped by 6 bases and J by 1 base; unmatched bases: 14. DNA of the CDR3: TGTGCCAGCAGCTCTACTGGGACAGTTAGATTCCAAGAGACCCAGTACTTC. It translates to CASSSTGTVRFQETQYF.

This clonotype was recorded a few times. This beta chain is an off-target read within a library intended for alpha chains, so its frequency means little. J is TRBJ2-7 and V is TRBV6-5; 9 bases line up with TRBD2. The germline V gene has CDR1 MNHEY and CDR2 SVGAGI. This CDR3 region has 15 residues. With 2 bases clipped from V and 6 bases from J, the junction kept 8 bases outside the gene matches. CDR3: CASSYGGGAGGEQYF. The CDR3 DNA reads TGTGCCAGCAGTTACGGCGGGGGGGCCGGCGGCGAGCAGTACTTC.

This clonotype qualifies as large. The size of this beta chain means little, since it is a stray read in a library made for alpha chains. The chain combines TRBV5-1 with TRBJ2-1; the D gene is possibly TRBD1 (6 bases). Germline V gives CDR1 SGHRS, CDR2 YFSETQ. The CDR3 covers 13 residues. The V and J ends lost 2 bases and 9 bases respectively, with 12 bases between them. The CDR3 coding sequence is TGCGCCAGCAGCTTTACAGGGAGCGGTGAGCAGTTCTTC. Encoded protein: CASSFTGSGEQFF.

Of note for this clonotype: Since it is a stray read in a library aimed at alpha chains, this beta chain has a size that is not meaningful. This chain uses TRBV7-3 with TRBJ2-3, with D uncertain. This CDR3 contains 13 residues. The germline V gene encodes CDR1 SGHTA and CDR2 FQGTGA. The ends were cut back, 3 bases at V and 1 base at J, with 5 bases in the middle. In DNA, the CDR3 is TGTGCCAGCAGCTTCTCCGGCACAGATACGCAGTATTTT. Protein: CASSFSGTDTQYF.

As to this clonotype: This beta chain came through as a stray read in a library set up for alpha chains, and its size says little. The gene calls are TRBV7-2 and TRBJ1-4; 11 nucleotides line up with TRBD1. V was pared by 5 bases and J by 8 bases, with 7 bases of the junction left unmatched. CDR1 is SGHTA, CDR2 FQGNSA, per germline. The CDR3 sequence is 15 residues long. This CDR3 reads CASSRNGQGAEKLFF. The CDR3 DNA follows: TGTGCCAGCAGCCGAAACGGACAGGGGGCCGAAAAACTGTTTTTT.

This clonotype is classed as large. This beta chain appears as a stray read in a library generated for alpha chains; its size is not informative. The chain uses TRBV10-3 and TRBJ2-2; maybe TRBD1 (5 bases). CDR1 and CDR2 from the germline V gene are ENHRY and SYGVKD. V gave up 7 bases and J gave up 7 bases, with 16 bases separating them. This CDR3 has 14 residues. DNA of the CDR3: TGTGCCATCACCCCCGGCTCTCAGGGCGGGGAGCTGTTTTTT. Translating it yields CAITPGSQGGELFF.

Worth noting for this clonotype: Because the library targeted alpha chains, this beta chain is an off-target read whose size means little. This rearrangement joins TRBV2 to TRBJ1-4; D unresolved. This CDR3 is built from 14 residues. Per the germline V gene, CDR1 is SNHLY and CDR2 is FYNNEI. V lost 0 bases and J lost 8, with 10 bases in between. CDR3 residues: CASSEAYLYEKLFF. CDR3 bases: TGTGCCAGCAGTGAAGCCTACCTGTACGAAAAACTGTTTTTT.

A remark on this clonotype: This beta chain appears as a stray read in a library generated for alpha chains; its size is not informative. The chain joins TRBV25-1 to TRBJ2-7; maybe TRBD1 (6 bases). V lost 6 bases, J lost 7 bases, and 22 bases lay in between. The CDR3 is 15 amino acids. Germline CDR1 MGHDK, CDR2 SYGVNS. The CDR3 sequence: CASRKREGTRGEQYF. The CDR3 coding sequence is TGTGCCAGCAGAAAAAGAGAAGGGACCAGGGGTGAGCAGTACTTC.

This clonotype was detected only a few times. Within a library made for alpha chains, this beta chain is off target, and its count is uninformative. The CDR3 sequence is CASSGNCTDTQYF. The CDR3 DNA follows: TGTGCCAGCAGTGGGAACTGCACAGATACGCAGTATTTT. The chain is built from TRBV25-1 and TRBJ2-3; D unresolved. The CDR3 spans 13 residues. The ends were cut back, 4 bases at V and 1 base at J, with 6 bases in the middle. The germline CDR1 and CDR2 sequences are MGHDK and SYGVNS.

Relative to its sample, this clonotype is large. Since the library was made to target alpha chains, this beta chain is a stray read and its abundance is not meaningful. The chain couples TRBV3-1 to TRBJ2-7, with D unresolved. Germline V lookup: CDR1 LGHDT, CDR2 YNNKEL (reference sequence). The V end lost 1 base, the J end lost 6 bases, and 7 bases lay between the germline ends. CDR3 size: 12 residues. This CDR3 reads CASSQVRREQYF. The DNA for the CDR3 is TGTGCCAGCAGCCAAGTCCGTCGCGAGCAGTACTTC.

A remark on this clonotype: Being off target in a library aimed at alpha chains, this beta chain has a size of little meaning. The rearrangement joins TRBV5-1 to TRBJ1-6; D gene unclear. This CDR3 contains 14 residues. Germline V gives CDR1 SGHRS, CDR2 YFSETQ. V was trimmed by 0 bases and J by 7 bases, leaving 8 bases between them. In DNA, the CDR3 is TGCGCCAGCAGCTTGGTGGCTGGGAATTCACCCCTCCACTTT. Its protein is CASSLVAGNSPLHF.

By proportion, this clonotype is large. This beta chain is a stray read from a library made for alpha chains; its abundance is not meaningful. The CDR3 loop is CASSTLGTYRDTQYF. CDR3 coding DNA: TGTGCCAGCAGCACCCTAGGGACTTACCGAGATACGCAGTATTTT. The V and J genes are TRBV12-3 or TRBV12-4 and TRBJ2-3; a possible D gene is TRBD2 (6 bases). CDR3 length: 15 amino acids. V dropped 6 bases and J dropped 5 bases, with 18 bases sitting between them.

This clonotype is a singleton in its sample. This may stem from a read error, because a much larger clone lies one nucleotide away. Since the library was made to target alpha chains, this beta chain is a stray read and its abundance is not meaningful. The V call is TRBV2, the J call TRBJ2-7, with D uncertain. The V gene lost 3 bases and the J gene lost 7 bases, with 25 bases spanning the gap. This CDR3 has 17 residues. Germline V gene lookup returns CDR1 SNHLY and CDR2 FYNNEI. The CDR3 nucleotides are TGTGCCAGCAGTGACCTCCGCTGGGCGCTGGTAGGAAGGGAGCAGTACTTC. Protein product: CASSDLRWALVGREQYF.

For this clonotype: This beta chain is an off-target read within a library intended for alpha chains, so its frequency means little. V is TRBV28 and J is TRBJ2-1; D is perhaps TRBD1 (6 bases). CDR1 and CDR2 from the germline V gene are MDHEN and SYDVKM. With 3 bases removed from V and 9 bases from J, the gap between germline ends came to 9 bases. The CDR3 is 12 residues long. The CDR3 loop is CASSFSTGEQFF. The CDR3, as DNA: TGTGCCAGCAGTTTTTCGACAGGTGAGCAGTTCTTC.

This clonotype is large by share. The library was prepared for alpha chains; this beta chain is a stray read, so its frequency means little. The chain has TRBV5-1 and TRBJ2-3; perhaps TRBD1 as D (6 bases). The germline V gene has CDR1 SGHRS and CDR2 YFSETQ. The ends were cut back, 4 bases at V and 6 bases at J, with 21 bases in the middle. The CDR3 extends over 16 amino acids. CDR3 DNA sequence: TGCGCCAGCAGCGCATCGGGACAAGCTTCCGGCGATACGCAGTATTTT. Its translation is CASSASGQASGDTQYF.

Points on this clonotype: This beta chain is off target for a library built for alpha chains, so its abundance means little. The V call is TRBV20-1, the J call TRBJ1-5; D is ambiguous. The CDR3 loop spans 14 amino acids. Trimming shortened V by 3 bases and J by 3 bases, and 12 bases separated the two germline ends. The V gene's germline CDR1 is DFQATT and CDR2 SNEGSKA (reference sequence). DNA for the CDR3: TGCAGTGCTAGGAATATTAACGACAATCAGCCCCAGCATTTT. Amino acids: CSARNINDNQPQHF.

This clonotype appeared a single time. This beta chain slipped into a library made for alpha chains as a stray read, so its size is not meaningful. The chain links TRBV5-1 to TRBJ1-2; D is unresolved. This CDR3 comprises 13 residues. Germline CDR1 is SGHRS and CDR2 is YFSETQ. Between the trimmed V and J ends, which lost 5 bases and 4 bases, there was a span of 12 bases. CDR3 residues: CASRDSAGYGYTF. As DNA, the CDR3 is TGCGCCAGCAGGGATTCGGCGGGCTATGGCTACACCTTC.

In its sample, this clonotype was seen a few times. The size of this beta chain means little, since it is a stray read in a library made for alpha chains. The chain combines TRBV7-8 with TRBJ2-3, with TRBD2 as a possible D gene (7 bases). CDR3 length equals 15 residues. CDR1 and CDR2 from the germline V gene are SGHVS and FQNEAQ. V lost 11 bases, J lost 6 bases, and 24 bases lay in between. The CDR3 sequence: CASRGASTPGDTQYF. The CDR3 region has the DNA TGTGCCTCCCGGGGGGCATCCACCCCGGGGGATACGCAGTATTTT.

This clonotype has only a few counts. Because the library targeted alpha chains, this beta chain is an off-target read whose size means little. CDR3 sequence (DNA): TGCAGTGCTAGTCCGGACAGGGCGGGTGAGACCCAGTACTTC. This translates into CSASPDRAGETQYF. The chain links TRBV20-1 to TRBJ2-5; 8 bases fit TRBD1. The germline V gene has CDR1 DFQATT and CDR2 SNEGSKA (reference sequence). The CDR3 spans 14 residues. V was clipped by 3 bases and J by 5 bases; unmatched bases: 8.

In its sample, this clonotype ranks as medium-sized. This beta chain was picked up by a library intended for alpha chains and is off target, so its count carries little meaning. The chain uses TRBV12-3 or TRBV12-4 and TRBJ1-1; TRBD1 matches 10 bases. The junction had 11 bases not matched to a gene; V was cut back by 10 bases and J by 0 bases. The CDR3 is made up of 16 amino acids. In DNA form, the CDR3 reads TGTGCCATCAATGGGAGGGGGACAGGGGTGAACACTGAAGCTTTCTTT. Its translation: CAINGRGTGVNTEAFF.

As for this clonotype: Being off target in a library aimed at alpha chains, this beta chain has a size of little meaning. The CDR3 loop reads CASSLEQFAYEQYF. The DNA of the CDR3 is TGTGCCAGCAGCTTGGAACAGTTTGCCTACGAGCAGTACTTC. The V call is TRBV5-4, the J call TRBJ2-7, with D unresolved. Per germline, CDR1 SGHNT and CDR2 YYREEE (reference sequence). This CDR3 has 14 amino acids. Trimming removed 0 bases from V and 2 bases from J, with 9 bases in between.

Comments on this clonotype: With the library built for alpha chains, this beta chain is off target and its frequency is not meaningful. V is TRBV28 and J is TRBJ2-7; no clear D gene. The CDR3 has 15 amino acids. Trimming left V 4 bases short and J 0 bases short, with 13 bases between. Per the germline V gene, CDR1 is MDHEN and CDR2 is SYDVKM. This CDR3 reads CASSSLGSSSYEQYF. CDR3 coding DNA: TGTGCCAGCAGTTCCCTCGGAAGCAGCTCCTACGAGCAGTACTTC.